These 7 T cell receptor beta chains share one sample of origin, sequenced in a study of T cells in women clearing cervical HPV infection. The method was immunoSEQ multiplex PCR; TCRdb's version includes in-frame clones alone and lacks a portion of them. The specimen's table records around 30,000 clones. Sequenced material: blood buffy coat. The receptors were sampled from a woman between 18 and 70 years old with a cervical HPV16 infection that either progressed to CIN3+ or cleared (not recorded which).

Comments on this clone: The read is 3 residues too short to cover the CDR3 end, so that end is filled in from the germline J gene. The chain carries TRBV29-1 and TRBJ1-2; D is possibly TRBD1 (5 bases). The length of the CDR3 is 12 residues. The germline CDR1 and CDR2 sequences are SQVTM and ANQGSEA. The CDR3 DNA, read in part, is TGCAGCGTTGCGGCTCTCAGGGAGGGC. This codes for CSVAALREG. The CDR3 reads in full as CSVAALREGYTF.

On this clone: Read coverage stops 3 residues before the CDR3 terminus; the germline J gene supplies the remainder. V usage is TRBV2 and J usage is TRBJ2-5; 8 bases are shared with TRBD2. CDR1 SNHLY and CDR2 FYNNEI come from the germline V gene. The J segment lost 2 bases and the V segment lost 7 bases, leaving 9 bases of the junction unmatched. CDR3 size: 15 residues. CDR3 DNA, as far as it was read: TGTGCCAGCAAGCGGGGCGGGGGGTCACAAGAGACC. It specifies CASKRGGGSQET. The whole CDR3 reads CASKRGGGSQETQYF.

The CDR3 region is CASSAGLAGYNEQFF. Incomplete CDR3 DNA: TGTGCCAGCTCAGCCGGACTAGCGGGTTACAATGAG. V usage is TRBV18 and J usage is TRBJ2-1; 11 bases align to TRBD2. The CDR3 end lies 3 residues beyond the end of the read and is filled in from the germline J gene. Germline V CDR1 and CDR2: KGHSH, LQKENI. J lost 4 bases, V lost 5 bases, and 4 bases had no gene match. The CDR3 has 15 amino acids.

A note on this clone: Read coverage stops 3 residues before the CDR3 terminus; the germline J gene supplies the remainder. The chain carries TRBV7-9 and TRBJ2-5, with D perhaps matching TRBD1 (6 bases). CDR3 length: 15 amino acids. CDR1 is SEHNR and CDR2 is FQNEAQ in the germline V gene (reference sequence). The CDR3: CASSPGRGRTDTQYF. The covered CDR3 bases are TGTGCCAGCAGCCCAGGTCGGGGTAGGACAGATACC.

Concerning this clone itself: The CDR3 end falls 3 residues outside the read, so it is completed with the germline J gene. J is TRBJ2-5 and V is TRBV5-4, with D possibly matching TRBD1 (5 bases). Germline CDR1 is SGHNT and CDR2 is YYREEE (reference sequence). The CDR3 spans 13 residues. CDR3 in amino acids: CASRKGQGITQYF. The covered CDR3 bases are TGTGCCAGCAGGAAAGGGCAGGGTATCACC.

A note on this clone: From the germline J gene comes the end of the CDR3, since the read stops 3 residues before it. The genes are TRBV28 and TRBJ1-5, with 8 bases identical to TRBD1. V lost 6 bases, J lost 5 bases, and 12 bases stayed unmatched. The CDR3 has 16 residues. The V gene's germline CDR1 is MDHEN and CDR2 SYDVKM. The sequenced part of the CDR3 DNA is TGTGCCAGCAGGCACCTACAGGGGGTGGTGGATCAGCCC. Protein product: CASRHLQGVVDQP. In full, the CDR3 is CASRHLQGVVDQPQHF.

Concerning this clone itself: The read comes to an end 3 residues before the CDR3 does, leaving the germline J gene to fill in the end. The J gene is TRBJ2-3, the V gene TRBV20-1; D may be TRBD1 (5 bases). The CDR3 runs to 12 residues. The ends were cut back, 5 bases at V and 4 bases at J, with 10 bases in the middle. Germline V CDR1 and CDR2: DFQATT, SNEGSKA (reference sequence). CDR3 DNA (partial): TGCAGTGCTCCTGACAGTCCAGATACG. It codes for CSAPDSPDT. The complete CDR3 protein is CSAPDSPDTQYF.